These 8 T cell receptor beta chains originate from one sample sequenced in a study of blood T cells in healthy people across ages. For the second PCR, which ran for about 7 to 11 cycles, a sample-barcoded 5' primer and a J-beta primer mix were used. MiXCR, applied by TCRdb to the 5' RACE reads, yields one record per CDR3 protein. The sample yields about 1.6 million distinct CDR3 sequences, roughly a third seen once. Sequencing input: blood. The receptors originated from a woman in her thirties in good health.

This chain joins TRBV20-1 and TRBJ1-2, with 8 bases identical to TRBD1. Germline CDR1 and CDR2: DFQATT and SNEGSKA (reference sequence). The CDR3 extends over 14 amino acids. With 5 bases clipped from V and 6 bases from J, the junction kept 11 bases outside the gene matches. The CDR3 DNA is TGCAGTGCTGCATTAAGGACAGGGATAAATGGCTACACCTTC. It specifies CSAALRTGINGYTF.

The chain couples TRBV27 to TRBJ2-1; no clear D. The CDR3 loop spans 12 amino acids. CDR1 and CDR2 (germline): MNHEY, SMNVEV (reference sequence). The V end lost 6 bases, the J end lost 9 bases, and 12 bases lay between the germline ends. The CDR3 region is CASSIIGSEQFF. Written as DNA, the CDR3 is TGTGCCAGCAGCATTATCGGGTCTGAGCAGTTCTTC.

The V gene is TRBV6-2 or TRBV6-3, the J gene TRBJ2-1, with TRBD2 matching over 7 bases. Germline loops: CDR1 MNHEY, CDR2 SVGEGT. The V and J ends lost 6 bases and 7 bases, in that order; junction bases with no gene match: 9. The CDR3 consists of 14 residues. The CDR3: CASSQGLVINEQFF. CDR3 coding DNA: TGTGCCAGCAGCCAAGGACTAGTCATAAATGAGCAGTTCTTC.

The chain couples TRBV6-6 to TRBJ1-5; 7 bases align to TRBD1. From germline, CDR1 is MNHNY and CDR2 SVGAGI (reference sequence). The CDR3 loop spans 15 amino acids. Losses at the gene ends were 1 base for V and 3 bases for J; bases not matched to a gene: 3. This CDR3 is CASSYWGQSNQPQHF. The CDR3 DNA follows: TGTGCCAGCAGTTACTGGGGACAGTCCAATCAGCCCCAGCATTTT.

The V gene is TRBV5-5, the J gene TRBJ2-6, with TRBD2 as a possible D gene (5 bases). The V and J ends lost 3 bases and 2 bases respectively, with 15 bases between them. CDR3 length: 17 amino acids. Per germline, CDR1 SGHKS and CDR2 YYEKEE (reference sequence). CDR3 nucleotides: TGTGCCAGCAGCTCCGGCCGGAGGCTAACTGGGGCCAACGTCCTGACTTTC. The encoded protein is CASSSGRRLTGANVLTF.

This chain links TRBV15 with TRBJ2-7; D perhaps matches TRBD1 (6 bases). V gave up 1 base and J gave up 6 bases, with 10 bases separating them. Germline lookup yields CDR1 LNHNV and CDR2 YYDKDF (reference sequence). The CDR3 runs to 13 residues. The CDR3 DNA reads TGTGCCACCAGCAGAGTATCAGGGGCCGAGCAGTACTTC. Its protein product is CATSRVSGAEQYF. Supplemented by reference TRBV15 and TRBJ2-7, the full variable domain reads DAMVIQNPRYQVTQFGKPVTLSCSQTLNHNVMYWYQQKSSQAPKLLFHYYDKDFNNEADTPDNFQSRRPNTSFCFLDIRSPGLGDTAMYLCATSRVSGAEQYFGPGTRLTVT.

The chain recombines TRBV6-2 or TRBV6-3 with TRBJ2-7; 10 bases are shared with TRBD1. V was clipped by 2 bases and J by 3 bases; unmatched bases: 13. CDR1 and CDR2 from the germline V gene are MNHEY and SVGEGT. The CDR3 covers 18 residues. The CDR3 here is CASSYGTGVRGAHYEQYF. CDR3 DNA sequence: TGTGCCAGCAGTTACGGGACAGGGGTTCGAGGGGCCCACTACGAGCAGTACTTC.

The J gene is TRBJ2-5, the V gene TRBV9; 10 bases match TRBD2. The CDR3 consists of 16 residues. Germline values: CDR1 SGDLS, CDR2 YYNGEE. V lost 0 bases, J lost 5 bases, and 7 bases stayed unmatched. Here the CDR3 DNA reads TGTGCCAGCAGCGTAGGAGCAGCGGGGGGGCTGGAGACCCAGTACTTC. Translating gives CASSVGAAGGLETQYF.